This T cell receptor beta chain is from a study of neoadjuvant anti-PD-1 for oral cavity cancer. Study-level information: Nivolumab at 3 mg/kg was mostly given biweekly, three to four doses, pre-surgery. Non-progressing patients received a fourth nivolumab dose near day 43, then surgery on days 50-56.

With 7 bases removed from V and 2 bases from J, the gap between germline ends came to 6 bases. Per germline, CDR1 MRHNA and CDR2 SNTAGT. The length of the CDR3 is 12 residues. Patients were newly diagnosed with stage II-IVA oral cavity squamous cell carcinoma without prior systemic or radiation treatment. Sequencing used immunoSEQ multiplex PCR; TCRdb keeps in-frame clones, though not all of them. The sample holds fewer than 40,000 clones; about 87% are singletons and the top ten take 3.5%. Specimen: PBMCs, collected before nivolumab (anti-PD-1) treatment. The gene calls are TRBV6-4 and TRBJ1-3, with unresolved D. This clonotype was sampled from a person between 35 and 79 years old with oral cavity squamous cell carcinoma. This chain's CDR3 is CASKGPGNTIYF. CDR3 sequence (DNA): TGTGCCAGCAAGGGCCCTGGAAACACCATATATTTT.